The clone carrying this TCR beta chain was observed at least ten times. Antigen: not known. Each population that was sorted was more than 98% pure. Of the isolated RNA, all was reverse transcribed, and so the sequenced material was expressed TCRB transcripts. The assay was immunoSEQ multiplex PCR, and TCRdb's table has in-frame clones only and misses some. The sample holds under 350,000 clones, about 7.8% seen once. Germline loops: CDR1 SGHVS, CDR2 FQNEAQ. The J segment lost 2 bases and the V segment lost 5 bases, leaving 1 base of the junction unmatched. There are 13 residues in the CDR3. The sample is drawn from a study of beta chain features in type 1 diabetes. Whole-study results and caveats: Researchers report that Type 1 diabetes patients had moderately but significantly shorter TCRB CDR3s across all four CD4+ subsets.

The gene calls are TRBV7-8 and TRBJ2-7; 9 bases match TRBD2. The sequenced material came from central memory CD4+ T cells from blood. This receptor was obtained from a woman younger than 35 in good health. This CDR3 is CASSRTSAYEQYF. CDR3 bases: TGTGCCAGCAGCCGGACTAGCGCCTACGAGCAGTACTTC.